This T cell receptor (beta chain) was recovered during a study of multiple sclerosis patients with progressive multifocal leukoencephalopathy. In germline, CDR1 is MDHEN, CDR2 SYDVKM. V lost 3 bases and J lost 0, with 8 bases in between. The CDR3 is 14 amino acids. Indicated time point: time of PML onset. Sequenced by immunoSEQ multiplex PCR; TCRdb stores in-frame clones only, minus some. The repertoire holds fewer than 40,000 clones, with over 75% as singletons. This chain connects TRBV28 to TRBJ1-2; D call uncertain. This TCR came from a human donor with progressive multifocal leukoencephalopathy. The material was PBMCs, obtained from a patient treated with natalizumab. This CDR3 reads CASSLVKANYGYTF. The CDR3 nucleotides read TGTGCCAGCAGTTTGGTTAAAGCTAACTATGGCTACACCTTC.